The clone carrying this T cell receptor beta chain was counted ten times or more. All patients were treatment-naive before thyroid surgery. TCRdb reprocessed the PCR reads using MiXCR. The sample includes tens of thousands of clones, about 26% of them seen just once. The data were taken from a study of metastatic and nonmetastatic thyroid tumors. Study in general: Across peripheral blood and tumor or nodule tissue samples taken from malignant and benign thyroid patients, the repertoires were compared with one another.

Material for sequencing was blood. The source is a male donor with papillary thyroid cancer or a benign thyroid nodule (not recorded which). Some clones in this sample may be carry-over from other donors' samples.

Here the CDR3 reads CASSETLGWDTEAFF. The CDR3 nucleotides read TGCGCCAGCAGTGAGACCTTGGGCTGGGACACTGAAGCTTTCTTT. The chain joins TRBV10-1 to TRBJ1-1; D is ambiguous. Germline CDR1 is WNHNN and CDR2 is SYGVQD (reference sequence). The CDR3 covers 15 residues. V lost 2 bases to trimming and J lost 3 bases, with 13 bases between them.